This TCR beta chain stems from a study of shared clonotypes between healthy human individuals (dated by TCRdb to the early 2020s). With regard to the full study: The cohort comprised two women and a few men aged 18 to 49 years. Different laboratories and diverse techniques were used to prepare libraries and sequence TCR repertoires, to increase sequencing depth and limit assay-specific biases. Leukapheresis yielded between about 0.85 and 10 billion PBMCs per donor. The study deeply sequenced blood TCR repertoires of about 5 healthy adults to estimate repertoire size and the extent of clonotype sharing between individuals. For each donor, CD4 naive and CD4 memory were each given three plates, CD8 naive was given two plates, and CD8 memory was given one plate. Broad study findings and their caveats: Because the study included only a small number of donors, the genetic and exposure-history diversity represented was limited. When a handful of donors were compared, the shared fraction of clonotypes was about 5.4% for naive CD4, less than 4% for naive CD8, roughly 2.5% for memory CD4, and 0.35% to 0.4% for memory CD8. Clonotypes shared by all four sorted-subset donors showed higher generation probabilities than non-shared clonotypes. Sampling was restricted to blood, and TCR repertoires in tissues likely differ from the TCR repertoires found in blood. Pairwise subsampling indicated that sequencing depth was expected to affect the degree of clonotype sharing among donors. Rarefaction of sorted-subset datasets indicated incomplete sequencing despite the large sequencing depth. Naive subsets generally had larger estimated clonotype richness than memory subsets.

On this clone itself: No cognate antigen has been identified for it. No base quality values were provided; no much bigger clone lies one nucleotide off.

Healthy HIV-negative adults with no recently reported acute infections or vaccinations were included as donors. Every donor was a Caucasian adult living in Nashville, Tennessee, USA. Magnetic negative selection was used to enrich CD4+ T cells, after which naive cells were positively selected on CD45RA and the negative fraction became the memory subset. Blood was obtained by leukapheresis, after which PBMCs were separated by Ficoll-Histopaque density gradient centrifugation and cryopreserved in liquid nitrogen vapor phase. Analytical flow cytometry was used to check the purity and quantity of every magnetically sorted T cell population. Genomic DNA was isolated from each sorted fraction and quantified by UV absorbance on a Nanodrop 2000c. Using the deep immunoSEQ assay, multiplex PCR amplified TCR CDR3 regions from genomic DNA. Extracted genomic DNA from each cell subset was distributed evenly across all wells of several immunoSEQ 96-well plates, and each plate was treated as a replicate. Each replicate PCR for sorted subsets received roughly 0.2 ug genomic DNA, equal to around 32,000 T cell genomes. Purified libraries were measured with a Qubit 3.0 fluorometer, size-checked on a Bioanalyzer 2100, and measured again with the KAPA Library Quantification kit. Every immunoSEQ 96-well plate was sequenced on a separate single-read 150-cycle Illumina NextSeq 550 flow cell. On the authors' methods: Because only junctional sequences without quality scores were contained in the immunoSEQ output, filtering matching that applied to full-length reads could not be performed. Sequences were annotated with PyIR, a Python wrapper for IgBLAST v1.9, and V/J genes and CDR3 were assigned using IMGT germline references. Reads were removed for weak V/J assignments (E-value above 1e-6), missing CDR3, stop codons, out-of-frame junctions, or ambiguous translated residues. V3J clonotypes were defined as sequences sharing an identical inferred V gene, J gene, and CDR3 amino acid sequence. The percentage overlap between two repertoires was calculated by dividing the number of shared unique clonotypes by the size of the smaller repertoire. Repertoire richness was assessed with RTK rarefaction, the Chao1 estimator, and Recon v2.1 estimates of unobserved clonotypes. For all TCRbeta clonotypes obtained by the gDNA method from a handful of donors, generation probabilities were computed with OLGA. TCRdb took over this immuneACCESS table, retaining in-frame rearrangements with V and J assigned. Such tables are incomplete; in checked studies, under half of the missing clones stem from an unresolved V gene, and the remainder is unexplained. The V and J calls and clone size are taken from that table; D and trimming were inferred from the DNA. The sample yields millions of clones; 90% to 95% were counted once. The ten largest make up about 0.13% of the sample.

The receptor was isolated from a man between 18 and 29 years old in good health. Sequencing was carried out using naive CD4+ T cells sorted from blood. The cell subset or site tag for this specimen amounts to: CD45RA+ positively selected.

The CDR3: CASSQVVTSGQQFF. The nucleotide sequence is TGCGCCAGCAGCCAAGTGGTAACTAGCGGGCAACAGTTCTTC. The rearranged segments are TRBV4-3 and TRBJ2-1; TRBD2 matches 9 bases in the middle. V loses 1 base at its end and J loses 13 bases; junction bases beyond the gene matches: 8. The germline V gene gives CDR1 as LGHNA and CDR2 as YSLEER. The CDR3 numbers 14 residues from cysteine through phenylalanine. The retained sequence is limited to the CDR3, 42 bases, with the frame set at the first base.